One and the same sample provided the 30 T cell receptor beta chains below, sequenced in a study of T-cell reconstitution after alpha-beta-depleted transplantation in children. Preparation of the TCRbeta library involved a method that used unique molecular identifiers. TCRdb reprocessed the PCR reads via MiXCR and lists one record per CDR3 protein. The repertoire holds roughly 200,000 distinct CDR3 sequences, with approximately 10% as singletons. This specimen consisted of PBMCs, obtained before TCRalphabeta/CD19-depleted stem cell transplant. The receptors originated from a child younger than two with acute myeloid leukemia, due to receive a stem cell transplant.

This clonotype was recorded at least ten times. The rearrangement uses TRBV3-1 and TRBJ2-7; 9 bases are a match to TRBD2. The germline V gene encodes CDR1 LGHDT and CDR2 YNNKEL (reference sequence). CDR3 length equals 15 residues. The junction had 7 bases not matched to a gene; V was cut back by 1 base and J by 6 bases. Written as DNA, the CDR3 is TGTGCCAGCAGCCAAGTGAGCGGGACTAGCCTCGAGCAGTACTTC. Translated, it gives CASSQVSGTSLEQYF.

This clonotype was counted many times. V is TRBV10-2 and J is TRBJ1-1; D is unresolved. The germline V gene encodes CDR1 WSHSY and CDR2 SAAADI. Trimming took 8 bases from V and 2 from J, leaving 9 bases between them. The CDR3 is 12 residues long. The DNA of the CDR3 is TGCGCCAGCGGGGTGGGAAACACTGAAGCTTTCTTT. Translated: CASGVGNTEAFF.

This clonotype was counted at least ten times. The chain employs TRBV21-1 and TRBJ2-7; TRBD1, the table's D call, lacks a check against the DNA. TRBV21-1 is classified as a pseudogene. CDR3 length: 13 residues. CDR3 in DNA: TGTGCCAGCAGCAAAGGGACAGGGTACGAGCAGTACTTC. Translating it yields CASSKGTGYEQYF.

This clonotype was seen at least ten times. The V call is TRBV12-3 or TRBV12-4, the J call TRBJ2-7; D remains unclear. V was trimmed by 5 bases and J by 4 bases, leaving 12 bases between them. This CDR3 spans 13 amino acids. The CDR3 is CASSPSTLYEQYF. The CDR3 coding sequence is TGTGCCAGCAGTCCCTCGACACTGTACGAGCAGTACTTC.

In this sample, this clonotype turned up a few times. The CDR3 sequence is CSARVRQRDQPQHF. In DNA form, the CDR3 reads TGCAGTGCTAGAGTGAGGCAAAGAGATCAGCCCCAGCATTTT. The V and J genes are TRBV20-1 and TRBJ1-5; D is unresolved. V was shortened by 1 base and J by 5 bases, with 12 bases between the two germline ends. CDR1 and CDR2 from the germline V gene are DFQATT and SNEGSKA (reference sequence). The CDR3 is made up of 14 amino acids.

This clonotype was seen at least ten times. The chain carries TRBV12-3 or TRBV12-4 and TRBJ1-2, with 7 bases lining up with TRBD1. The J segment lost 4 bases and the V segment lost 6 bases, leaving 14 bases of the junction unmatched. This CDR3 comprises 16 residues. CDR3 bases: TGTGCCAGCAGCCAAATTTACGGACAGGCCAGCTATGGCTACACCTTC. This translates into CASSQIYGQASYGYTF.

In this sample, this clonotype turned up a few times. The chain is built from TRBV29-1 and TRBJ1-1; the match to TRBD1 covers 10 bases. J was trimmed by 5 bases and V by 4 bases; bases with no gene match: 7. The germline V gene has CDR1 SQVTM and CDR2 ANQGSEA. The CDR3 is made up of 14 amino acids. CDR3 DNA sequence: TGCAGCGTTGCCCCTCGGGACAGGGGAACTGAAGCTTTCTTT. Encoded protein: CSVAPRDRGTEAFF.

This clonotype has a count of ten or more. The genes are TRBV5-1 and TRBJ2-1; 8 bases line up with TRBD2. Losses at the gene ends were 2 bases for V and 6 bases for J; bases not matched to a gene: 4. Germline loops: CDR1 SGHRS, CDR2 YFSETQ. The CDR3 covers 14 residues. The CDR3 DNA is TGCGCCAGCAGCTTAAGCGGGAGAAGCAATGAGCAGTTCTTC. Translating gives CASSLSGRSNEQFF.

This clonotype was seen at least ten times. This chain links TRBV3-1 with TRBJ1-2; D uncertain. Between the trimmed V and J ends, which lost 2 bases and 6 bases, there was a span of 10 bases. Germline assignment: CDR1 LGHDT and CDR2 YNNKEL (reference sequence). The CDR3 sequence is 13 residues long. Written as DNA, the CDR3 is TGTGCCAGCAGCCAACGGGGAGGGCATGGCTACACCTTC. This encodes CASSQRGGHGYTF. Drawing the rest from reference TRBV3-1 and TRBJ1-2, the complete variable domain is DTAVSQTPKYLVTQMGNDKSIKCEQNLGHDTMYWYKQDSKKFLKIMFSYNNKELIINETVPNRFSPKSPDKAHLNLHINSLELGDSAVYFCASSQRGGHGYTFGSGTRLTVV.

This clonotype was seen repeatedly, ten times or more. The V call is TRBV20-1, the J call TRBJ2-5; D uncertain. V dropped 0 bases and J dropped 1 base, with 12 bases sitting between them. Germline CDR1 is DFQATT and CDR2 is SNEGSKA (reference sequence). This CDR3 comprises 15 residues. Here the CDR3 reads CSARDMIRPQETQYF. In nucleotides, the CDR3 is TGCAGTGCTAGAGATATGATACGGCCCCAAGAGACCCAGTACTTC.

Points on this clonotype: It may be a read error: a sequence one base away is much more abundant. The chain is built from TRBV28 and TRBJ1-1; D remains ambiguous. The CDR3 contains 12 residues. Germline V gene sequence: CDR1 MDHEN, CDR2 SYDVKM. The CDR3 loop reads CPSTKGGTEAFF. CDR3 coding DNA: TGTCCCAGCACCAAGGGAGGAACTGAAGCTTTCTTT.

This clonotype was seen repeatedly, ten times or more. The rearrangement links TRBV6-4 to TRBJ2-1; 7 bases fit TRBD1. The V and J ends lost 6 bases and 7 bases, in that order; junction bases with no gene match: 9. The CDR3 is 14 residues long. Germline V lookup: CDR1 MRHNA, CDR2 SNTAGT. The DNA of the CDR3 is TGTGCCAGCAGCGAGGGGGCGTTCGGAAATGAGCAGTTCTTC. Translated, it gives CASSEGAFGNEQFF.

This clonotype was picked up a small number of times. The chain combines TRBV5-4 with TRBJ2-5, with D perhaps matching TRBD2 (6 bases). Trimming pared 1 base from V and 5 bases from J, leaving 18 bases between. CDR3 size: 16 residues. CDR1 SGHNT and CDR2 YYREEE come from the germline V gene (reference sequence). CDR3 sequence (DNA): TGTGCCAGCAGCTTGAGGGGCGCGGGGTTAGGGGAGACCCAGTACTTC. It yields the protein CASSLRGAGLGETQYF.

In this sample, this clonotype turned up many times. V gene TRBV19 combines with J gene TRBJ2-3, with D possibly matching TRBD2 (7 bases). The length of the CDR3 is 15 residues. V lost 6 bases, J lost 3 bases, and 16 bases lay in between. In germline, CDR1 is LNHDA, CDR2 SQIVND (reference sequence). CDR3 coding DNA: TGTGCCAGTAGGGACGGGGGGCTTGCGACAGATACGCAGTATTTT. Its translation: CASRDGGLATDTQYF.

This clonotype was recorded at least ten times. This sequence joins TRBV6-5 and TRBJ2-3; D not certain. The length of the CDR3 is 12 residues. Germline V gene lookup returns CDR1 MNHEY and CDR2 SVGAGI. V lost 8 bases to trimming and J lost 2 bases, with 8 bases between them. Here the CDR3 reads CASSADTDTQYF. In nucleotides, the CDR3 is TGTGCCAGCTCGGCCGACACAGATACGCAGTATTTT.

This clonotype was recorded many times. This chain uses TRBV5-1 with TRBJ2-7; perhaps TRBD1 as D (6 bases). V lost 4 bases, J lost 4 bases, and 18 bases lay in between. Germline loops: CDR1 SGHRS, CDR2 YFSETQ. The CDR3 spans 15 residues. CDR3 DNA sequence: TGCGCCAGCAGCCTACTCAGGGGTGGAGGTTACGAGCAGTACTTC. Translation gives CASSLLRGGGYEQYF.

The chain carries TRBV29-1 and TRBJ2-2; maybe TRBD1 (7 bases). The length of the CDR3 is 13 residues. Trimming pared 4 bases from V and 4 bases from J, leaving 10 bases between. The germline V gene encodes CDR1 SQVTM and CDR2 ANQGSEA. Here the CDR3 reads CSVAGGSTGELFF. The CDR3 bases are TGCAGCGTTGCAGGGGGGTCCACCGGGGAGCTGTTTTTT.

Ten or more counts support this clonotype. The chain combines TRBV29-1 with TRBJ1-2; maybe TRBD1 (5 bases). The CDR3 extends over 12 amino acids. Germline V gives CDR1 SQVTM, CDR2 ANQGSEA. V was clipped by 1 base and J by 13 bases, with 16 bases between them. The CDR3 DNA reads as TGCAGCGTTGAAGCCTCAGGGACCCGGCCCACCTTC. Translated: CSVEASGTRPTF.

Of note for this clonotype: A clone one base away is much larger, so this may be a read error. This rearrangement joins TRBV9 to TRBJ2-1; 7 positions match TRBD2. There are 12 residues in the CDR3. Germline-derived CDR1 and CDR2 are SGDLS and YYNGEE. CDR3 region: CTSRPSSGEQFF. CDR3 nucleotides: TGTACCAGCAGACCTTCTAGCGGAGAGCAGTTCTTC.

This clonotype was detected many times. This chain joins TRBV24-1 and TRBJ1-5; D perhaps matches TRBD1 (5 bases). Germline values: CDR1 KGHDR, CDR2 SFDVKD. The CDR3 runs 16 residues. Between the trimmed V and J ends, which lost 4 bases and 2 bases, there was a span of 14 bases. The CDR3 spells CATSESGTSGNQPQHF. Written as DNA, the CDR3 is TGTGCCACCAGTGAATCTGGGACGAGTGGCAATCAGCCCCAGCATTTT.

This chain links TRBV5-5 with TRBJ2-2, with 8 nucleotides matching TRBD2. This CDR3 is built from 16 residues. V lost 0 bases, J lost 6 bases, and 7 bases stayed unmatched. Germline assignment: CDR1 SGHKS and CDR2 YYEKEE (reference sequence). The CDR3 spells CASSLVGSGKAGELFF. The CDR3 coding sequence is TGTGCCAGCAGCTTGGTCGGTAGCGGGAAGGCCGGGGAGCTGTTTTTT.

In this sample, this clonotype turned up a few times. The chain has TRBV5-6 and TRBJ2-5; no definite D call. Germline CDR1 reads SGHDT; CDR2 reads YYEEEE. This CDR3 is 14 amino acids long. The V end lost 1 base, the J end lost 5 bases, and 12 bases lay between the germline ends. Here the CDR3 reads CASSLISFRETQYF. Here the CDR3 DNA reads TGTGCCAGCAGCTTGATTAGCTTTCGTGAGACCCAGTACTTC.

This clonotype showed up many times. The chain links TRBV20-1 to TRBJ2-1; 11 bases fit TRBD2. CDR1 is DFQATT, CDR2 SNEGSKA, per germline (reference sequence). There are 16 residues in the CDR3. After removal of 0 bases from V and 10 bases from J, the junction contained 11 bases not matched to a gene. The CDR3 nucleotides are TGCAGTGCTAGAGATTTAGTAGCGGGAGGGCAGCCGGAGCAGTTCTTC. It translates to CSARDLVAGGQPEQFF.

This clonotype was observed many times. This chain uses TRBV6-2 or TRBV6-3 with TRBJ2-2; D is ambiguous. The CDR3 has 13 amino acids. From germline, CDR1 is MNHEY and CDR2 SVGEGT. V lost 2 bases to trimming and J lost 6 bases, with 7 bases between them. In DNA, the CDR3 is TGTGCCAGCAGTTACATGGAGCCCGGGGAGCTGTTTTTT. This sequence encodes CASSYMEPGELFF.

This clonotype was seen repeatedly, ten times or more. This chain uses TRBV30 with TRBJ1-5; D perhaps matches TRBD1 (5 bases). This CDR3 comprises 13 residues. Germline assignment: CDR1 GTSNPN and CDR2 SVGIG (reference sequence). Trimming left V 0 bases short and J 3 bases short, with 6 bases between. CDR3 nucleotide sequence: TGTGCCTGGAGTGTACAGGACAATCAGCCCCAGCATTTT. Its protein is CAWSVQDNQPQHF.

Ten or more counts support this clonotype. The J gene is TRBJ2-3, the V gene TRBV5-1, with D hard to call. The CDR3 extends over 15 amino acids. Trimming removed 1 base from V and 1 base from J, with 10 bases in between. Per the germline V gene, CDR1 is SGHRS and CDR2 is YFSETQ. The CDR3 DNA reads as TGCGCCAGCAGCTTGATCCCTTTGGGCACAGATACGCAGTATTTT. Encoded protein: CASSLIPLGTDTQYF.

This clonotype was detected many times. The V and J genes are TRBV11-1 and TRBJ1-2; TRBD1 matches 7 bases. The V gene end was trimmed by 5 bases and the J gene end by 4 bases; junction bases not matched to a gene: 10. In germline, CDR1 is SGHAT, CDR2 FQDESV (reference sequence). This CDR3 has 15 residues. CDR3 amino acids: CASSPWTGFPYGYTF. CDR3 bases: TGTGCCAGCAGCCCATGGACAGGATTTCCCTATGGCTACACCTTC. Full variable domain (remainder filled in from reference TRBV11-1 and TRBJ1-2): EAEVAQSPRYKITEKSQAVAFWCDPISGHATLYWYRQILGQGPELLVQFQDESVVDDSQLPKDRFSAERLKGVDSTLKIQPAELGDSAMYLCASSPWTGFPYGYTFGSGTRLTVV.

In its sample, this clonotype was seen many times. The genes are TRBV19 and TRBJ1-1; D ambiguous. The germline CDR1 and CDR2 sequences are LNHDA and SQIVND (reference sequence). V lost 5 bases and J lost 6, with 7 bases in between. The CDR3 is made up of 11 amino acids. CDR3 sequence reads: CASSYSAEAFF. In DNA, the CDR3 is TGTGCCAGTAGTTATTCCGCTGAAGCTTTCTTT. Variable domain in full (rest from reference TRBV19 and TRBJ1-1): DGGITQSPKYLFRKEGQNVTLSCEQNLNHDAMYWYRQDPGQGLRLIYYSQIVNDFQKGDIAEGYSVSREKKESFPLTVTSAQKNPTAFYLCASSYSAEAFFGQGTRLTVV.

This clonotype came up many times. The V gene is TRBV29-1, the J gene TRBJ2-5; D may be TRBD1 or TRBD2 (5 bases each). Trimming took 3 bases from V and 2 from J, leaving 13 bases between them. CDR3 size: 14 residues. Germline V gene lookup returns CDR1 SQVTM and CDR2 ANQGSEA. CDR3 DNA sequence: TGCAGCGTTGATCCAGGGAGTAAGCAAGAGACCCAGTACTTC. Translated: CSVDPGSKQETQYF.

This clonotype was counted between two and nine times. The chain is built from TRBV2 and TRBJ2-1, with D perhaps matching TRBD2 (5 bases). The CDR3 sequence is 13 residues long. Trimming took 4 bases from V and 7 from J, leaving 11 bases between them. Looked up from germline, CDR1 is SNHLY and CDR2 is FYNNEI. CDR3 protein: CASSAGNLNEQFF. The CDR3 nucleotides read TGTGCCAGCAGTGCGGGGAACTTAAATGAGCAGTTCTTC.